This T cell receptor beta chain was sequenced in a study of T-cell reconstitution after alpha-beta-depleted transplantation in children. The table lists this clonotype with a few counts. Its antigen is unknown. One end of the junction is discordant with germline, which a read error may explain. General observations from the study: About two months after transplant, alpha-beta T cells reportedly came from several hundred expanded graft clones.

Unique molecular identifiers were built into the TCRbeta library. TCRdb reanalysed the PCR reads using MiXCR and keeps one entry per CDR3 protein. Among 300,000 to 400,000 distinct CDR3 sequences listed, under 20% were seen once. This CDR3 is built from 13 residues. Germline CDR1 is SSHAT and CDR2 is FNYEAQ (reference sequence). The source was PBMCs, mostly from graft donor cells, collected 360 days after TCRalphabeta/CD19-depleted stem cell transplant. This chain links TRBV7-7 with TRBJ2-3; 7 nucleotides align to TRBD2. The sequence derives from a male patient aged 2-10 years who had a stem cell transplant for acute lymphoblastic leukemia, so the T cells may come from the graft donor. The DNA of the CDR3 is TGTGCTAGCAGCTTAGGGACGGGGAGGGCGCAGTATTTT. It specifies CASSLGTGRAQYF.